This TCR beta chain was captured by sequencing in a study of technical replicates of blood from a few donors. By proportion, this clone is medium-sized. The repertoire was sequenced with immunoSEQ multiplex PCR; TCRdb's copy has only in-frame clones and lacks some. The sample shows more than 55,000 clones, about 89% of them seen only once. Per the germline V gene, CDR1 is MGHDK and CDR2 is SYGVNS. The length of the CDR3 is 14 residues. Trimming cost V 11 bases and J 0 bases, with 13 bases left between them. The sequence was obtained from a human donor in good health. Some clones in this sample may be carry-over from other donors' samples. The sequenced sample was PBMCs. This sequence joins TRBV25-1 and TRBJ2-2; perhaps TRBD1 as D (6 bases). CDR3 in DNA: TGTGCCTCCACCGACAGGTCGAACACCGGGGAGCTGTTTTTT. Protein sequence: CASTDRSNTGELFF.